These 29 T cell receptor beta chains were all obtained from the same sample, sequenced in a study of a mutant IDH1 vaccine in newly diagnosed glioma. Repertoires were generated with immunoSEQ multiplex PCR, while TCRdb's copy carries only in-frame clones and drops some. Of 25,000 to 30,000 clones in the sample, roughly four fifths were seen once. The time point is: week 23, last vaccination. Topical imiquimod accompanied each vaccine dose, which consisted of 300 ug of mutant IDH1 20-mer peptide. Their target antigens are unknown. Here the sequenced sample was PBMCs, taken from a glioma patient whose treatment included an IDH1 peptide vaccine. The source is a woman in her twenties or thirties with glioma.

The CDR3 sequence: CASSPPESSGNTIYF. The CDR3 DNA sequence: TGTGCCAGCAGCCCTCCCGAAAGCTCTGGAAACACCATATATTTT. The rearrangement links TRBV14 to TRBJ1-3; no clear D. Germline values: CDR1 SGHDN, CDR2 FVKESK. With 4 bases removed from V and 0 bases from J, the gap between germline ends came to 10 bases. The CDR3 has 15 residues.

A few counts support this clone. The rearrangement uses TRBV9 and TRBJ2-5; D perhaps matches TRBD1 (6 bases). CDR3 length: 15 amino acids. V dropped 3 bases and J dropped 0 bases, with 12 bases sitting between them. Germline V gene sequence: CDR1 SGDLS, CDR2 YYNGEE. CDR3 sequence (DNA): TGTGCCAGCAGCGAGGGGGAGAGCGACCAAGAGACCCAGTACTTC. Translation: CASSEGESDQETQYF.

This rearrangement joins TRBV2 to TRBJ2-1; 10 bases line up with TRBD2. Germline CDR1 SNHLY, CDR2 FYNNEI. This CDR3 comprises 15 residues. The J segment lost 9 bases and the V segment lost 5 bases, leaving 10 bases of the junction unmatched. The CDR3 DNA is TGTGCCAGCAGTCCCTTCAGCGGGGGGGCTGGTGAGCAGTTCTTC. This sequence encodes CASSPFSGGAGEQFF. The full variable domain, rest sourced from reference TRBV2 and TRBJ2-1, is EPEVTQTPSHQVTQMGQEVILRCVPISNHLYFYWYRQILGQKVEFLVSFYNNEISEKSEIFDDQFSVERPDGSNFTLKIRSTKLEDSAMYFCASSPFSGGAGEQFFGPGTRLTVL.

The chain couples TRBV5-1 to TRBJ2-7; D possibly corresponds to TRBD1 (6 bases). The ends were cut back, 5 bases at V and 1 base at J, with 13 bases in the middle. Germline V gives CDR1 SGHRS, CDR2 YFSETQ. The CDR3 has 14 residues. As DNA, the CDR3 is TGCGCCAGCAGTTGGGACACTGCATCCTACGAGCAGTACTTC. This translates into CASSWDTASYEQYF. Full variable domain (rest looked up from reference TRBV5-1 and TRBJ2-7): KAGVTQTPRYLIKTRGQQVTLSCSPISGHRSVSWYQQTPGQGLQFLFEYFSETQRNKGNFPGRFSGRQFSNSRSEMNVSTLELGDSALYLCASSWDTASYEQYFGPGTRLTVT.

The table lists this clone with a few counts. CDR3 loop: CASQPAADYEQYF. The CDR3, as DNA: TGTGCCAGCCAACCAGCGGCAGACTACGAGCAGTACTTC. V gene TRBV6-1 combines with J gene TRBJ2-7; tentatively, D is TRBD2 (5 bases). The ends were cut back, 8 bases at V and 3 bases at J, with 14 bases in the middle. The germline CDR1 and CDR2 sequences are MNHNS and SASEGT. This CDR3 contains 13 residues.

The chain links TRBV10-2 to TRBJ1-5; perhaps TRBD1 as D (5 bases). Trimming took off 6 bases at V and 0 bases at J, with 9 bases between the two ends. Looked up from germline, CDR1 is WSHSY and CDR2 is SAAADI. The CDR3 extends over 14 amino acids. The CDR3 DNA follows: TGCGCCAGCAGGGGACCGATTAGCAATCAGCCCCAGCATTTT. Its protein product is CASRGPISNQPQHF.

There are a few counts of this clone. V and J are TRBV5-1 and TRBJ1-2; D is perhaps TRBD1 (5 bases). Germline lookup yields CDR1 SGHRS and CDR2 YFSETQ. Trimming left V 4 bases short and J 2 bases short, with 15 bases between. This CDR3 has 15 amino acids. DNA of the CDR3: TGCGCCAGCAGCCTAGAGCCGGGGCCAAACTATGGCTACACCTTC. Protein: CASSLEPGPNYGYTF.

The J gene is TRBJ1-2, the V gene TRBV28; maybe TRBD1 (6 bases). V shed 10 bases and J shed 3 bases, with 15 bases lying between them. CDR1 is MDHEN, CDR2 SYDVKM, per germline. This CDR3 is 13 amino acids long. The CDR3 is CATTGRIHYGYTF. Here the CDR3 DNA reads TGTGCCACTACAGGGAGGATTCACTATGGCTACACCTTC.

This rearrangement joins TRBV6-6 to TRBJ2-3; D is unclear. Trimming shortened V by 0 bases and J by 1 base, and 5 bases separated the two germline ends. The CDR3 runs 14 residues. The germline gives CDR1 MNHNY, CDR2 SVGAGI (reference sequence). CDR3 coding DNA: TGTGCCAGCAGTTACTCGTGGGGCACAGATACGCAGTATTTT. This codes for CASSYSWGTDTQYF.

This clone was observed a single time. This chain uses TRBV10-3 with TRBJ1-1, with a weak D call TRBD1 (5 bases). CDR1 is ENHRY, CDR2 SYGVKD, per germline. The CDR3 runs 14 residues. V was clipped by 4 bases and J by 0 bases, with 9 bases between them. CDR3 sequence reads: CAISGGGLNTEAFF. Written as DNA, the CDR3 is TGTGCCATCAGTGGGGGGGGTCTGAACACTGAAGCTTTCTTT.

This clone was seen a handful of times. The chain couples TRBV18 to TRBJ1-1; TRBD1 is a possible D gene (5 bases). This CDR3 region has 13 residues. V gave up 6 bases and J gave up 1 base, with 9 bases separating them. The germline V gene has CDR1 KGHSH and CDR2 LQKENI. The CDR3 DNA sequence: TGTGCCAGCTCCCAGGGCAGGAACACTGAAGCTTTCTTT. It encodes CASSQGRNTEAFF.

This clone has more than one count but fewer than ten. V and J are TRBV29-1 and TRBJ1-5; D is ambiguous. Deletions cut 4 bases from V and 3 bases from J, with 10 bases between. CDR1 SQVTM and CDR2 ANQGSEA come from the germline V gene. The CDR3 totals 13 residues. The CDR3 DNA reads TGCAGCGTTGGAGGACTGAACAATCAGCCCCAGCATTTT. It specifies CSVGGLNNQPQHF.

The chain links TRBV6-5 to TRBJ1-4; 7 nucleotides line up with TRBD1. CDR3 length: 13 amino acids. The germline gives CDR1 MNHEY, CDR2 SVGAGI. With 4 bases clipped from V and 7 bases from J, the junction kept 3 bases outside the gene matches. The DNA of the CDR3 is TGTGCCAGCAGTTTTCGACAGGGTGAAAAACTGTTTTTT. This translates into CASSFRQGEKLFF.

The chain carries TRBV7-3 and TRBJ1-1; D possibly corresponds to TRBD1 (5 bases). This CDR3 contains 13 residues. Trimming stripped 5 bases from V and 2 bases from J, with 9 bases between. Germline assignment: CDR1 SGHTA and CDR2 FQGTGA. CDR3 nucleotide sequence: TGTGCCAGCAGCCGTACAGGCAACACTGAAGCTTTCTTT. Protein sequence: CASSRTGNTEAFF.

This chain uses TRBV2 with TRBJ2-2; 8 positions agree with TRBD1. This CDR3 contains 15 residues. In germline, CDR1 is SNHLY, CDR2 FYNNEI. V shed 4 bases and J 4 bases; nucleotides not matched to a gene: 5. This CDR3 reads CASSGQGRGTGELFF. The DNA of the CDR3 is TGTGCCAGCAGTGGACAGGGGAGAGGCACCGGGGAGCTGTTTTTT.

This chain joins TRBV7-9 and TRBJ2-4; 14 bases line up with TRBD2. The V segment lost 5 bases and the J segment 6 bases; nucleotides outside the gene matches: 6. This CDR3 contains 16 residues. The germline V gene has CDR1 SEHNR and CDR2 FQNEAQ (reference sequence). The CDR3 DNA reads as TGTGCCAGCAGCACAGGGACTAGCGGGGGTGGAAACATTCAGTACTTC. Translation gives CASSTGTSGGGNIQYF.

The V gene is TRBV2, the J gene TRBJ2-7; TRBD1 matches 7 bases. V lost 2 bases to trimming and J lost 2 bases; unmatched junction nucleotides: 6. The germline V gene encodes CDR1 SNHLY and CDR2 FYNNEI. The CDR3 length is 15 residues. The CDR3, as DNA: TGTGCCAGCAGTGAAAGAGACAGGGTTACCTACGAGCAGTACTTC. Translation gives CASSERDRVTYEQYF.

The rearrangement links TRBV7-2 to TRBJ2-7; D might be TRBD2 (6 bases). Germline assignment: CDR1 SGHTA and CDR2 FQGNSA. The CDR3 runs 14 residues. V dropped 5 bases and J dropped 7 bases, with 18 bases sitting between them. Here the CDR3 reads CASSRRGSGWEQYF. The CDR3 region has the DNA TGTGCCAGCAGCCGCCGCGGTAGCGGTTGGGAGCAGTACTTC.

This clone was found once. The chain couples TRBV6-1 to TRBJ1-2, with D tentatively TRBD1 (6 bases). Trimming left V 6 bases short and J 5 bases short, with 19 bases between. The germline CDR1 and CDR2 sequences are MNHNS and SASEGT. The CDR3 sequence is 15 residues long. In DNA, the CDR3 is TGTGCCAGCAGGCCCCTACAGGGTAGTTGGTATGGCTACACCTTC. This translates into CASRPLQGSWYGYTF.

V and J are TRBV6-1 and TRBJ1-3; D gene uncertain. V was clipped by 5 bases and J by 1 base, with 6 bases between them. CDR1 and CDR2 (germline): MNHNS, SASEGT. The CDR3 consists of 13 residues. The CDR3 DNA follows: TGTGCCAGCAGTCTAGCTTCTGGAAACACCATATATTTT. It is translated as CASSLASGNTIYF.

This chain joins TRBV11-3 and TRBJ2-2, with D tentatively TRBD1 (7 bases). This CDR3 has 18 residues. Trimming cost V 2 bases and J 4 bases, with 20 bases left between them. Per germline, CDR1 SGHNT and CDR2 YENEEA. The CDR3 bases are TGTGCCAGCAGCTTAATGGGGGGCACGACAGGGATCACCGGGGAGCTGTTTTTT. As protein: CASSLMGGTTGITGELFF.

V gene TRBV20-1 combines with J gene TRBJ2-5; D uncertain. CDR1 and CDR2 from the germline V gene are DFQATT and SNEGSKA (reference sequence). The CDR3 is 10 residues long. V lost 6 bases and J 3 bases, leaving 5 bases between the germline ends. The CDR3 nucleotides read TGCAGTGCCTTTAAAGAGACCCAGTACTTC. Its translation is CSAFKETQYF.

This chain joins TRBV4-1 and TRBJ1-5; the D is unclear. The CDR3 is 13 amino acids. Trimming took off 0 bases at V and 6 bases at J, with 6 bases between the two ends. Per germline, CDR1 MGHRA and CDR2 YSYEKL. CDR3 sequence (DNA): TGCGCCAGCAGCCAAGAGCGGGGTCAGCCCCAGCATTTT. Translation: CASSQERGQPQHF.

Here the CDR3 DNA reads TGCAGTTCTAGCGAGGTTAATTACAATGAGCAGTTCTTC. As protein: CSSSEVNYNEQFF. This chain joins TRBV29-1 and TRBJ2-1, with a possible D match to TRBD2 (6 bases). This CDR3 is built from 13 residues. CDR1 and CDR2 from the germline V gene are SQVTM and ANQGSEA.

This clone was observed a handful of times. The V and J genes are TRBV7-2 and TRBJ1-1; the D gene is possibly TRBD1 (5 bases). The length of the CDR3 is 14 residues. With 5 bases removed from V and 1 base from J, the gap between germline ends came to 11 bases. Germline V gene lookup returns CDR1 SGHTA and CDR2 FQGNSA. CDR3 amino acids: CASSRGPSNTEAFF. Written as DNA, the CDR3 is TGTGCCAGCAGCCGGGGACCGTCGAACACTGAAGCTTTCTTT.

V usage is TRBV7-6 and J usage is TRBJ1-1; maybe TRBD1 (5 bases). In germline, CDR1 is SGHVS, CDR2 FNYEAQ. Trimming shortened V by 5 bases and J by 8 bases, and 15 bases separated the two germline ends. This CDR3 spans 13 amino acids. The CDR3 nucleotides read TGTGCCAGCAGCACCCGGGACGTCATAGAAGCTTTCTTT. It codes for CASSTRDVIEAFF. The full variable domain, with the rest looked up from reference TRBV7-6 and TRBJ1-1, is GAGVSQSPRYKVTKRGQDVALRCDPISGHVSLYWYRQALGQGPEFLTYFNYEAQQDKSGLPNDRFSAERPEGSISTLTIQRTEQRDSAMYRCASSTRDVIEAFFGQGTRLTVV.

The CDR3 region has the DNA TGTGCCAGCAGTTTCGGACAGAACCAAGAGACCCAGTACTTC. Amino acids: CASSFGQNQETQYF. The chain combines TRBV4-2 with TRBJ2-5, with D perhaps TRBD1 (6 bases). Per the germline V gene, CDR1 is LGHNA and CDR2 is YNFKEQ. The CDR3 is 14 amino acids. V was clipped by 6 bases and J by 0 bases, with 11 bases between them.

This clone was counted between two and nine times. V and J are TRBV5-4 and TRBJ1-1; 7 nucleotides line up with TRBD1. V shed 4 bases, J shed 2 bases, and the junction held 5 bases outside the gene matches. This CDR3 contains 14 residues. CDR1 and CDR2 (germline): SGHNT, YYREEE (reference sequence). DNA for the CDR3: TGTGCCAGCAGCACCGGGACAGTTAACACTGAAGCTTTCTTT. Amino acid sequence: CASSTGTVNTEAFF.

The chain couples TRBV5-6 to TRBJ1-1, with a weak D call TRBD1 (6 bases). V was trimmed by 4 bases and J by 6 bases, leaving 28 bases between them. This CDR3 has 18 amino acids. In germline, CDR1 is SGHDT, CDR2 YYEEEE. The CDR3, as DNA: TGTGCCAGCAGCGGGTATCGCTACTCAGGGGTTGGGCGCCCTGAAGCTTTCTTT. Amino acids: CASSGYRYSGVGRPEAFF.